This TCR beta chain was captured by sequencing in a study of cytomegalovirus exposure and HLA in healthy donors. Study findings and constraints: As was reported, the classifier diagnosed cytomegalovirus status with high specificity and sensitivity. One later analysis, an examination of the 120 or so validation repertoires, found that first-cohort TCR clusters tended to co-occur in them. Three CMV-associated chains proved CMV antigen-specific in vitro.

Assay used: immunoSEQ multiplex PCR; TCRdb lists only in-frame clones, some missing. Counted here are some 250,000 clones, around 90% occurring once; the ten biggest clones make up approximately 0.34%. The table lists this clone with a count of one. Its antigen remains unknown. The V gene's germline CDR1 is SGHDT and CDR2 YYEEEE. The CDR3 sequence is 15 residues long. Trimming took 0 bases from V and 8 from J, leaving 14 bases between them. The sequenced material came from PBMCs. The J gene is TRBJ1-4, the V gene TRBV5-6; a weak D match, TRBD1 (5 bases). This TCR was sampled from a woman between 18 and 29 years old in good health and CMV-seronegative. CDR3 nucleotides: TGTGCCAGCAGCTTGGAGGGGCCGGTAGGGGAAAAACTGTTTTTT. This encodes CASSLEGPVGEKLFF.